This entry is about one T cell receptor beta chain. Treatment given: randomized to nivolumab then ipilimumab (arm A) or the reverse (arm B). DNA-damaging chemotherapy had not been given to any patient beforehand. Sorted cells were live CD3+CD8+, lacking CD19 and CD56, from PBMCs. TCRdb's copy holds only in-frame clones and misses some; the assay was immunoSEQ multiplex PCR. This sample has around 40,000 clones, with more than 80% found just once. This CDR3 spans 15 amino acids. Germline V gene lookup returns CDR1 SGHTS and CDR2 YDEGEE. The entry originates in a study of sequential checkpoint blockade in melanoma. Study information: After both sequences, patients received maintenance nivolumab.

The sample here was CD8+ T cells sorted from blood (inferred from file names), taken from a patient given nivolumab and ipilimumab in sequence. The TCR originated in a human donor with melanoma. The chain has TRBV5-8 and TRBJ2-5; 13 bases are a match to TRBD2. The assigned J gene may be wrong: the sequence end matches TRBJ2-7 better. The CDR3 sequence: CASSEGLAGIDEQYF. CDR3 nucleotides: TGTGCCAGCAGCGAGGGACTAGCGGGAATAGACGAGCAGTACTTC.